Presented here are 28 T cell receptor beta chains from one specimen sequenced in a study of CD8 T cells in Susac syndrome. With random hexamers, 0.5 to 1 ug RNA was reverse transcribed. From the immunoSEQ multiplex PCR reads, TCRdb called clonotypes with MiXCR, one entry per CDR3 protein. The table lists 150,000 to 200,000 distinct CDR3 sequences, just over 90% of them singletons. Sequencing was done on a sample of CD4+ T cells from PBMCs. These receptors were obtained from a human donor in good health.

The chain links TRBV14 to TRBJ2-2; D might be TRBD1 (6 bases). Germline CDR1 reads SGHDN; CDR2 reads FVKESK. The CDR3 is 15 amino acids. With 5 bases removed from V and 1 base from J, the gap between germline ends came to 11 bases. CDR3 sequence: CASSLGHLNTGELFF. In nucleotides, the CDR3 is TGTGCCAGCAGCTTGGGACACCTGAACACCGGGGAGCTGTTTTTT.

In its sample, this clonotype was seen once. Written as DNA, the CDR3 is TGCGCCAGCAGCCAAGAGGACGGTCGCTCTGGAAACACCATATATTTT. It encodes CASSQEDGRSGNTIYF. This chain connects TRBV4-1 to TRBJ1-3; D call uncertain. This CDR3 is 16 amino acids long. V dropped 0 bases and J dropped 0 bases, with 9 bases sitting between them. Germline loops: CDR1 MGHRA, CDR2 YSYEKL.

This chain connects TRBV12-3 or TRBV12-4 to TRBJ1-4; 8 bases are a match to TRBD1. The CDR3 runs 14 residues. J gave up 8 bases and V 5 bases, and 7 bases lay outside the gene matches. The CDR3 loop is CASSPGQGEEKLFF. The DNA for the CDR3 is TGTGCCAGCAGTCCCGGACAGGGCGAAGAAAAACTGTTTTTT.

This clonotype occurred once. The chain employs TRBV20-1 and TRBJ2-7; perhaps TRBD1 as D (5 bases). V lost 6 bases, J lost 0 bases, and 15 bases lay in between. There are 14 residues in the CDR3. Germline V CDR1 and CDR2: DFQATT, SNEGSKA (reference sequence). The CDR3 loop is CSAKPGPTSYEQYF. The CDR3 nucleotides are TGCAGTGCAAAGCCAGGGCCGACCTCCTACGAGCAGTACTTC.

This chain links TRBV3-1 with TRBJ2-7, with D possibly being TRBD2 (5 bases). V was trimmed by 4 bases and J by 2 bases, leaving 12 bases between them. The V gene's germline CDR1 is LGHDT and CDR2 YNNKEL (reference sequence). The CDR3 is 14 amino acids. For the CDR3, the DNA is TGTGCCAGCAGCCCGAAAGAGGGAACCTACGAGCAGTACTTC. This codes for CASSPKEGTYEQYF.

The rearrangement links TRBV5-1 to TRBJ1-4; unclear D gene. The CDR3 is made up of 16 amino acids. The germline V gene encodes CDR1 SGHRS and CDR2 YFSETQ. V lost 0 bases and J lost 7, with 16 bases in between. The CDR3 is CASSLARSTGSEKLFF. The CDR3 nucleotides read TGCGCCAGCAGCTTGGCCCGGAGTACCGGTTCTGAAAAACTGTTTTTT.

CDR3 region: CSAREEGRPGELFF. CDR3 bases: TGCAGTGCTAGAGAGGAGGGCCGACCCGGGGAGCTGTTTTTT. V and J are TRBV20-1 and TRBJ2-2, with D possibly being TRBD2 (6 bases). This CDR3 comprises 14 residues. Trimming cost V 0 bases and J 6 bases, with 11 bases left between them. Germline V gene lookup returns CDR1 DFQATT and CDR2 SNEGSKA (reference sequence).

The chain joins TRBV6-2 or TRBV6-3 to TRBJ2-5; possibly TRBD1 for D (6 bases). This CDR3 spans 13 amino acids. The ends were cut back, 7 bases at V and 5 bases at J, with 14 bases in the middle. Germline V lookup: CDR1 MNHEY, CDR2 SVGEGT. This CDR3 reads CASNDAQGETQYF. The CDR3, as DNA: TGTGCCAGCAACGACGCCCAGGGGGAGACCCAGTACTTC.

This clonotype was observed once. The V call is TRBV19, the J call TRBJ1-5; tentatively, D is TRBD1 (6 bases). The V gene's germline CDR1 is LNHDA and CDR2 SQIVND (reference sequence). V was shortened by 0 bases and J by 9 bases, with 18 bases between the two germline ends. This CDR3 region has 16 residues. The CDR3: CASSIDPARGVLPQHF. DNA of the CDR3: TGTGCCAGTAGTATAGATCCCGCCAGGGGTGTATTGCCCCAGCATTTT.

The gene calls are TRBV7-2 and TRBJ1-5; D perhaps matches TRBD1 (5 bases). Germline CDR1 SGHTA, CDR2 FQGNSA. CDR3 size: 14 residues. Trimming stripped 5 bases from V and 5 bases from J, with 13 bases between. CDR3: CASSASRADQPQHF. CDR3 nucleotide sequence: TGTGCCAGCAGCGCTTCCAGGGCCGATCAGCCCCAGCATTTT.

The V call is TRBV15, the J call TRBJ1-6, with D perhaps matching TRBD1 (6 bases). Trimming cost V 0 bases and J 5 bases, with 11 bases left between them. Germline CDR1 reads LNHNV; CDR2 reads YYDKDF (reference sequence). CDR3 length: 16 amino acids. CDR3 DNA: TGTGCCACCAGCAGAGATCATCCAGGGGATAATTCACCCCTCCACTTT. Translation: CATSRDHPGDNSPLHF.

The chain joins TRBV7-2 to TRBJ1-5; D is unclear. Germline lookup yields CDR1 SGHTA and CDR2 FQGNSA. This CDR3 spans 13 amino acids. The V gene lost 2 bases and the J gene lost 6 bases, with 8 bases spanning the gap. This chain's CDR3 is CASSLMAGQPQHF. The CDR3 region has the DNA TGTGCCAGCAGCTTAATGGCTGGTCAGCCCCAGCATTTT.

This clonotype showed up just once. The CDR3 bases are TGTGCCAGCAGTTTAGATCCGGGGAACACTGAAGCTTTCTTT. Its translation is CASSLDPGNTEAFF. J is TRBJ1-1 and V is TRBV12-3 or TRBV12-4; D uncertain. V lost 1 base and J 1 base, leaving 7 bases between the germline ends. The CDR3 spans 14 residues.

The chain is built from TRBV7-2 and TRBJ2-7; TRBD1 matches 9 bases. Looked up from germline, CDR1 is SGHTA and CDR2 is FQGNSA. The CDR3 is 14 residues long. The ends lost 4 bases at V and 2 bases at J; junction bases unmatched: 3. In DNA, the CDR3 is TGTGCCAGCAGCTGGGGACAGGGCCCCTACGAGCAGTACTTC. Protein: CASSWGQGPYEQYF.

The V gene is TRBV25-1, the J gene TRBJ1-1, with TRBD1 as a possible D gene (6 bases). The CDR3 sequence is 15 residues long. V dropped 0 bases and J dropped 5 bases, with 13 bases sitting between them. Looked up from germline, CDR1 is MGHDK and CDR2 is SYGVNS. The CDR3 is CASSEYSGVETEAFF. The CDR3 nucleotides are TGTGCCAGCAGTGAATATTCAGGGGTCGAGACTGAAGCTTTCTTT.

The chain links TRBV9 to TRBJ1-4; 7 positions agree with TRBD1. Germline trimming cut 3 bases from V and 0 bases from J; bases unmatched to any gene: 2. Germline V gene lookup returns CDR1 SGDLS and CDR2 YYNGEE. The CDR3 runs 15 residues. The CDR3: CASSATGATNEKLFF. The CDR3 region has the DNA TGTGCCAGCAGCGCCACAGGGGCAACTAATGAAAAACTGTTTTTT.

CDR3 DNA sequence: TGCAGTGCCCTGGGACGCCTCGGGGAGACCCAGTACTTC. It encodes CSALGRLGETQYF. This rearrangement joins TRBV20-1 to TRBJ2-5; tentatively, D is TRBD1 or TRBD2 (5 bases each). Germline CDR1 and CDR2: DFQATT and SNEGSKA (reference sequence). This CDR3 region has 13 residues. V was cut by 6 bases and J by 5 bases, with 16 bases left in between.

V is TRBV3-1 and J is TRBJ1-4; TRBD1 matches at 8 bases. V shed 0 bases, J shed 8 bases, and the junction held 11 bases outside the gene matches. The germline CDR1 and CDR2 sequences are LGHDT and YNNKEL (reference sequence). CDR3 length equals 17 residues. This CDR3 is CASSQDRPTGDGEKLFF. The CDR3 DNA sequence: TGTGCCAGCAGCCAAGATCGACCGACAGGGGATGGGGAAAAACTGTTTTTT.

This chain joins TRBV3-1 and TRBJ1-1, with D perhaps TRBD1 (5 bases). Germline loops: CDR1 LGHDT, CDR2 YNNKEL (reference sequence). The CDR3 contains 15 residues. V lost 3 bases and J lost 9, with 20 bases in between. Here the CDR3 reads CASSHDRTPSQKAFF. DNA for the CDR3: TGTGCCAGCAGCCATGATCGGACACCTTCCCAAAAAGCTTTCTTT.

Written as DNA, the CDR3 is TGCAGTGCTAGAGAGGGACAGGGCTACTCTGGAAACACCATATATTTT. It is translated as CSAREGQGYSGNTIYF. The chain employs TRBV20-1 and TRBJ1-3; 9 bases agree with TRBD1. The germline V gene encodes CDR1 DFQATT and CDR2 SNEGSKA (reference sequence). The CDR3 spans 16 residues. V was clipped by 0 bases and J by 0 bases; unmatched bases: 3.

The CDR3 sequence: CASSRTGETNQPQHF. The DNA of the CDR3 is TGCGCCAGCAGCCGTACAGGGGAAACCAATCAGCCCCAGCATTTT. This rearrangement joins TRBV5-1 to TRBJ1-5, with 7 nucleotides matching TRBD1. The CDR3 is 15 amino acids. The germline CDR1 and CDR2 sequences are SGHRS and YFSETQ. V lost 4 bases and J lost 3; bases outside the gene matches: 7.

The chain employs TRBV6-6 and TRBJ2-3; D not resolved. Between the trimmed V and J ends, which lost 6 bases and 6 bases, there was a span of 13 bases. This CDR3 comprises 13 residues. Germline V gene data show CDR1 as MNHNY and CDR2 as SVGAGI (reference sequence). The CDR3 sequence: CASSFFVRDTQYF. CDR3 in DNA: TGTGCCAGCAGCTTCTTCGTCCGGGATACGCAGTATTTT.

The rearrangement uses TRBV10-3 and TRBJ2-2; 10 bases are a match to TRBD2. The junction had 6 bases not matched to a gene; V was cut back by 3 bases and J by 2 bases. The CDR3 runs 17 residues. Germline lookup yields CDR1 ENHRY and CDR2 SYGVKD. The CDR3 DNA reads as TGTGCCATCAGTGACGAGCGGGGGGGCCTTAACACCGGGGAGCTGTTTTTT. It yields the protein CAISDERGGLNTGELFF.

This chain joins TRBV6-6 and TRBJ2-7; 8 bases are shared with TRBD2. Looked up from germline, CDR1 is MNHNY and CDR2 is SVGAGI (reference sequence). V shed 5 bases, J shed 3 bases, and the junction held 3 bases outside the gene matches. The CDR3 covers 13 residues. This CDR3 reads CASSHGGVYEQYF. CDR3 sequence (DNA): TGTGCCAGCAGTCACGGGGGGGTCTACGAGCAGTACTTC.

The V call is TRBV6-5, the J call TRBJ1-5, with TRBD1 identical over 7 bases. The CDR3 consists of 15 residues. Germline loops: CDR1 MNHEY, CDR2 SVGAGI. J was trimmed by 0 bases and V by 5 bases; bases with no gene match: 4. CDR3 coding DNA: TGTGCCAGCAGTCCCCAGGGGGGTAGCAATCAGCCCCAGCATTTT. This gives the protein CASSPQGGSNQPQHF.

This chain connects TRBV3-1 to TRBJ1-1; perhaps TRBD1 as D (6 bases). Germline V gives CDR1 LGHDT, CDR2 YNNKEL (reference sequence). The CDR3 consists of 15 residues. V was pared by 1 base and J by 0 bases, with 9 bases between. CDR3 in DNA: TGTGCCAGCAGCCAAGGGGGGGCTATGAACACTGAAGCTTTCTTT. Translation gives CASSQGGAMNTEAFF.

V usage is TRBV6-7 and J usage is TRBJ2-7, with D hard to call. TRBV6-7 is annotated as an ORF whose role is uncertain. The CDR3 length is 16 residues. V shed 6 bases and J shed 0 bases, with 18 bases lying between them. CDR3 nucleotide sequence: TGTGCCAGCAGCTTATCCAACCGGTGGGGCTCCTACGAGCAGTACTTC. Residues: CASSLSNRWGSYEQYF.

The chain has TRBV7-3 and TRBJ2-1; D assignment may be TRBD1 or TRBD2 (5 bases each). The V gene's germline CDR1 is SGHTA and CDR2 FQGTGA. V was cut by 2 bases and J by 7 bases, with 18 bases left in between. The CDR3 runs to 16 residues. The CDR3 region has the DNA TGTGCCAGCAGCTTAGGATCTGGGACGACCCTGAATGAGCAGTTCTTC. Translation: CASSLGSGTTLNEQFF.